Each of the 5 T cell receptor beta chains below was sequenced from the same sample in a study of human T cells and chemical hapten exposure. The library put unique molecular identifiers onto individual cDNA molecules. TCRdb itself ran the reads through MiXCR, one entry per CDR3 protein. Of roughly 3,700 distinct CDR3 sequences listed, about 50% were seen once; the top ten hold around 3%. Treatment in this sample: therapeutic diphenylcyclopropenone sensitization with weekly scalp DPC. Sequenced here: whole blood, sampled before DPC sensitization or 2, 6, or about 24 weeks after (not recorded which). The receptor source for this set is an adult with alopecia areata. Some clones in this sample may be carry-over from other donors' samples. This table probably holds off-target reads from a library built for another chain.

V usage is TRBV6-1 and J usage is TRBJ2-2, with 7 bases lining up with TRBD1. Germline trimming cut 5 bases from V and 0 bases from J; bases unmatched to any gene: 3. This CDR3 has 15 amino acids. Germline assignment: CDR1 MNHNS and CDR2 SASEGT. CDR3 sequence reads: CASSQQGPNTGELFF. The CDR3, as DNA: TGTGCCAGCAGTCAACAGGGGCCGAACACCGGGGAGCTGTTTTTT.

A few counts support this clonotype. In DNA form, the CDR3 reads TGTGCCAGCCGGCGGGGCGGGGGCACAGATACGCAGTATTTT. This translates into CASRRGGGTDTQYF. J is TRBJ2-3 and V is TRBV7-9, with D maybe TRBD2 (6 bases). Germline values: CDR1 SEHNR, CDR2 FQNEAQ (reference sequence). This CDR3 has 14 residues. Trimming removed 8 bases at V and 1 base at J, with 13 bases between.

The J gene is TRBJ2-7, the V gene TRBV10-3; a possible D gene is TRBD1 (7 bases). CDR3 size: 16 residues. V was clipped by 5 bases and J by 0 bases, with 17 bases between them. Germline V gives CDR1 ENHRY, CDR2 SYGVKD. CDR3 in amino acids: CAISTADRRASYEQYF. The CDR3 DNA reads TGTGCCATCAGTACCGCGGACAGGAGGGCCTCCTACGAGCAGTACTTC.

A few counts support this clonotype. The genes are TRBV29-1 and TRBJ2-6; 9 nucleotides match TRBD1. With V trimmed by 6 bases and J by 2 bases, 5 bases remained unmatched. The CDR3 contains 15 residues. Germline CDR1 reads SQVTM; CDR2 reads ANQGSEA. CDR3 sequence: CSVATGGAGANVLTF. CDR3 coding DNA: TGCAGCGTAGCAACAGGGGGCGCTGGGGCCAACGTCCTGACTTTC. The whole variable domain, remainder taken from reference TRBV29-1 and TRBJ2-6, is SAVISQKPSRDICQRGTSLTIQCQVDSQVTMMFWYRQQPGQSLTLIATANQGSEATYESGFVIDKFPISRPNLTFSTLTVSNMSPEDSSIYLCSVATGGAGANVLTFGAGSRLTVL.

The rearrangement joins TRBV6-2 or TRBV6-3 to TRBJ2-1; no clear D gene. This CDR3 is built from 15 residues. Looked up from germline, CDR1 is MNHEY and CDR2 is SVGEGT. V lost 2 bases, J lost 9 bases, and 17 bases lay in between. CDR3 residues: CASSYSYGTLGEQFF. CDR3 sequence (DNA): TGTGCCAGCAGTTACAGCTACGGAACGCTGGGTGAGCAGTTCTTC.